In its sample, the clone carrying this T cell receptor (beta chain) was seen once. Assay: immunoSEQ multiplex PCR; the TCRdb copy retains only in-frame clones and omits some. This table holds 80,000 to 95,000 clones, more than 70% found once. The data originate from a study of blood T cell repertoires in COVID-19. Trimming removed 2 bases from V and 3 bases from J; junction bases left unmatched: 15. The CDR3 is 18 amino acids. The germline CDR1 and CDR2 sequences are SGHRS and YFSETQ. The sequenced material came from peripheral blood. This chain uses TRBV5-1 with TRBJ2-7, with 9 positions matching TRBD2. The TCR sequence derives from a human donor in a cohort sampled during active COVID-19. In nucleotides, the CDR3 is TGCGCCAGCAGCTTACCGTCGCGGCCGGGACTAGCAATCTACGAGCAGTACTTC. It yields the protein CASSLPSRPGLAIYEQYF. The full variable domain, in which reference TRBV5-1 and TRBJ2-7 provide the parts outside the CDR3, is KAGVTQTPRYLIKTRGQQVTLSCSPISGHRSVSWYQQTPGQGLQFLFEYFSETQRNKGNFPGRFSGRQFSNSRSEMNVSTLELGDSALYLCASSLPSRPGLAIYEQYFGPGTRLTVT.